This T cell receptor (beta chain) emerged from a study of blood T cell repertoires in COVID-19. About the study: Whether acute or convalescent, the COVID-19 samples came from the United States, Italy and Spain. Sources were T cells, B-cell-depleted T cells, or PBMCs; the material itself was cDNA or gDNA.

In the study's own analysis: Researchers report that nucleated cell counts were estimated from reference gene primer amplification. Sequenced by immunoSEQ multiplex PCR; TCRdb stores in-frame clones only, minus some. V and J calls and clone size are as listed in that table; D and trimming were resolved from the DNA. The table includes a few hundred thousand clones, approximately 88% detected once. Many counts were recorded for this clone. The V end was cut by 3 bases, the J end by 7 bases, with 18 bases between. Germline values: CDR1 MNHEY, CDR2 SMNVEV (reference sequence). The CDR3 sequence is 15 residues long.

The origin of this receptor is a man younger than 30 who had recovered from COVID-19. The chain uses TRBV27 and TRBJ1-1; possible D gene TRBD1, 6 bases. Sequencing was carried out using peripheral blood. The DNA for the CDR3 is TGTGCCAGCAGTTTCGGTTTGGGGGGGCGAAGTGAAGCTTTCTTT. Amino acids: CASSFGLGGRSEAFF.